Sequencing of this T cell receptor beta chain was carried out in a study of blood T cells in healthy people across ages. This CDR3 is 14 amino acids long. With 5 bases removed from V and 6 bases from J, the gap between germline ends came to 17 bases. CDR1 and CDR2 (germline): SGHTA, FQGNSA. Each sample yielded at least 6 micrograms of PBMC total RNA. With a J-beta primer mix and a sample-barcoded 5' primer, a second PCR ran roughly 6 to 12 cycles. TCRdb processed the 5' RACE reads anew with MiXCR; each CDR3 protein has one entry. The data contain some 860,000 distinct CDR3 sequences, 56% of them singletons.

Sequencing used blood. The chain is built from TRBV7-2 and TRBJ2-7; no clear D gene. This TCR came from a man in his forties in good health. The CDR3 DNA follows: TGTGCCAGCAGCCCAGCCGTGGGCTCTCTCGAGCAGTACTTC. Translating it yields CASSPAVGSLEQYF.